Presented here are 30 T cell receptor beta chains from one specimen sequenced in a study of identical twins. TCRdb redid the calling of the 5' RACE reads with MiXCR, one entry per CDR3 protein. This sample has around 490,000 distinct CDR3 sequences, with 14% found just once. The data also belong to a second study, concerning yellow fever vaccine responses in identical twins.

The sample comprised CD4+ T cells sorted from blood. All receptors come from a woman aged 18-30 years in good health.

This clonotype was seen a few times. This rearrangement joins TRBV20-1 to TRBJ2-5; 10 bases fit TRBD1. J was trimmed by 5 bases and V by 6 bases; bases with no gene match: 15. Germline CDR1 and CDR2: DFQATT and SNEGSKA (reference sequence). CDR3 length: 16 residues. CDR3 in DNA: TGCAGTGCAACTCCGGGACAGGGGAATTTGGGTGAGACCCAGTACTTC. It codes for CSATPGQGNLGETQYF.

V usage is TRBV5-1 and J usage is TRBJ2-4; possible D gene TRBD1, 5 bases. V dropped 1 base and J dropped 0 bases, with 11 bases sitting between them. The CDR3 totals 16 residues. CDR1 SGHRS and CDR2 YFSETQ come from the germline V gene. In DNA form, the CDR3 reads TGCGCCAGCAGCTTGATCATCCAGGGAGCCAAAAACATTCAGTACTTC. Translated: CASSLIIQGAKNIQYF. Looking up the rest from reference TRBV5-1 and TRBJ2-4 gives the full variable domain: KAGVTQTPRYLIKTRGQQVTLSCSPISGHRSVSWYQQTPGQGLQFLFEYFSETQRNKGNFPGRFSGRQFSNSRSEMNVSTLELGDSALYLCASSLIIQGAKNIQYFGAGTRLSVL.

This clonotype has only a few counts. This CDR3 reads CASSFSGTNLKNNNEQFF. CDR3 nucleotide sequence: TGTGCCAGCAGTTTCTCGGGGACTAACCTTAAGAACAACAATGAGCAGTTCTTC. The chain carries TRBV12-3 or TRBV12-4 and TRBJ2-1, with 7 bases identical to TRBD2. J was trimmed by 5 bases and V by 3 bases; bases with no gene match: 16. The CDR3 is 18 residues long.

This clonotype was observed a handful of times. The rearrangement joins TRBV29-1 to TRBJ2-2; 9 bases agree with TRBD1. This CDR3 has 14 amino acids. Germline CDR1 reads SQVTM; CDR2 reads ANQGSEA. Trimming took 4 bases from V and 0 from J; bases not matched to a gene: 0. The CDR3 nucleotides read TGCAGCGTTGGACAGGGGGCGAACACCGGGGAGCTGTTTTTT. The encoded protein is CSVGQGANTGELFF.

The table lists this clonotype with a few counts. The J gene is TRBJ2-1, the V gene TRBV29-1, with 9 bases matching TRBD1. The CDR3 runs to 14 residues. The J segment lost 7 bases and the V segment lost 4 bases, leaving 8 bases of the junction unmatched. Germline V lookup: CDR1 SQVTM, CDR2 ANQGSEA. In DNA, the CDR3 is TGCAGCGTTGCTGGGACAGGGAAACCTAATGAGCAGTTCTTC. Residues: CSVAGTGKPNEQFF.

This clonotype was picked up a small number of times. V is TRBV20-1 and J is TRBJ2-7; possible D gene TRBD2, 7 bases. The CDR3 loop spans 14 amino acids. The V end lost 0 bases, the J end lost 5 bases, and 14 bases lay between the germline ends. The germline gives CDR1 DFQATT, CDR2 SNEGSKA (reference sequence). The DNA of the CDR3 is TGCAGTGCTAGAGATACGGGGGGCCGGAACGAGCAGTACTTC. It encodes CSARDTGGRNEQYF.

This clonotype was observed many times. This sequence joins TRBV4-1 and TRBJ2-1, with TRBD1 matching over 10 bases. In germline, CDR1 is MGHRA, CDR2 YSYEKL. V lost 0 bases to trimming and J lost 0 bases; unmatched junction nucleotides: 17. This CDR3 is built from 22 residues. CDR3 sequence reads: CASSQDLGGTGVLPSSYNEQFF. The DNA for the CDR3 is TGCGCCAGCAGCCAAGATCTGGGCGGGACAGGGGTTCTCCCTAGCTCCTACAATGAGCAGTTCTTC.

This clonotype was picked up many times. The chain carries TRBV11-2 and TRBJ1-1; TRBD1 might be the D (6 bases). V shed 1 base and J shed 8 bases, with 14 bases lying between them. Germline CDR1 and CDR2: SGHAT and FQNNGV. The CDR3 covers 14 residues. In nucleotides, the CDR3 is TGTGCCAGCAGCTTAGCTGGGGGGGGCTTCGAAGCTTTCTTT. Encoded protein: CASSLAGGGFEAFF.

The table lists this clonotype with a few counts. The chain combines TRBV5-1 with TRBJ2-5, with 8 bases fitting TRBD1. Per germline, CDR1 SGHRS and CDR2 YFSETQ. The CDR3 spans 16 residues. The ends lost 7 bases at V and 5 bases at J; junction bases unmatched: 16. The CDR3 spells CASSRNAGGLEETQYF. The CDR3 nucleotides are TGCGCCAGCTCCAGGAACGCAGGGGGCCTTGAGGAGACCCAGTACTTC.

This clonotype was counted a few times. The chain uses TRBV10-3 and TRBJ2-6; TRBD2 matches 9 bases. The V segment lost 8 bases and the J segment 2 bases; nucleotides outside the gene matches: 7. The CDR3 runs to 16 residues. CDR1 and CDR2 from the germline V gene are ENHRY and SYGVKD. The CDR3 loop is CAIGGGGAPGANVLTF. CDR3 bases: TGTGCCATCGGAGGCGGGGGGGCCCCTGGGGCCAACGTCCTGACTTTC.

The DNA of the CDR3 is TGTGCCAGCAGTCCCCCTAGACGGGACACTGAAGCTTTCTTT. It encodes CASSPPRRDTEAFF. The chain employs TRBV12-3 or TRBV12-4 and TRBJ1-1; D gene unclear. The CDR3 is 14 residues long. V lost 5 bases and J lost 3, with 13 bases in between.

This clonotype was seen a single time. The V call is TRBV6-4, the J call TRBJ2-4; possibly TRBD2 for D (6 bases). The CDR3 has 13 amino acids. CDR1 and CDR2 (germline): MRHNA, SNTAGT. The V end lost 0 bases, the J end lost 8 bases, and 8 bases lay between the germline ends. CDR3 coding DNA: TGTGCCAGCAGTGACTCAGGAGGGGACATTCAGTACTTC. Encoded protein: CASSDSGGDIQYF.

Only a few counts were recorded for this clonotype. V is TRBV20-1 and J is TRBJ2-2, with D perhaps TRBD1 (5 bases). The CDR3 contains 14 residues. Germline V lookup: CDR1 DFQATT, CDR2 SNEGSKA (reference sequence). V dropped 5 bases and J dropped 4 bases, with 14 bases sitting between them. The CDR3 DNA sequence: TGCAGTGCTCCAACAGGAGCCTTCACCGGGGAGCTGTTTTTT. This gives the protein CSAPTGAFTGELFF.

This clonotype was found many times. V usage is TRBV5-5 and J usage is TRBJ2-2; TRBD1 matches at 8 bases. The CDR3 spans 16 residues. Per germline, CDR1 SGHKS and CDR2 YYEKEE (reference sequence). V shed 4 bases and J 4 bases; nucleotides not matched to a gene: 9. The DNA for the CDR3 is TGTGCCAGCAGCCCGGGACAGGCGAGCTTCACCGGGGAGCTGTTTTTT. This sequence encodes CASSPGQASFTGELFF. Drawing the rest from reference TRBV5-5 and TRBJ2-2, the complete variable domain is DAGVTQSPTHLIKTRGQQVTLRCSPISGHKSVSWYQQVLGQGPQFIFQYYEKEERGRGNFPDRFSARQFPNYSSELNVNALLLGDSALYLCASSPGQASFTGELFFGEGSRLTVL.

The chain joins TRBV4-2 to TRBJ2-1; maybe TRBD2 (5 bases). Trimming removed 1 base at V and 2 bases at J, with 18 bases between. Germline assignment: CDR1 LGHNA and CDR2 YNFKEQ. This CDR3 has 18 residues. The CDR3 DNA is TGTGCCAGCAGCCAAGGGGGAGCCGGAGCGTCTCCCTACAATGAGCAGTTCTTC. Its protein is CASSQGGAGASPYNEQFF.

This clonotype was seen a handful of times. The rearrangement joins TRBV20-1 to TRBJ2-7; D may correspond to TRBD1 or TRBD2 (5 bases each). Trimming stripped 1 base from V and 2 bases from J, with 12 bases between. CDR1 is DFQATT and CDR2 is SNEGSKA in the germline V gene (reference sequence). The CDR3 contains 14 residues. CDR3 DNA: TGCAGTGCTAGAGCGAGGGGCCCCCCCTACGAGCAGTACTTC. It codes for CSARARGPPYEQYF.

The rearrangement joins TRBV7-9 to TRBJ2-1; D perhaps matches TRBD1 (6 bases). Germline-derived CDR1 and CDR2 are SEHNR and FQNEAQ (reference sequence). There are 14 residues in the CDR3. V dropped 2 bases and J dropped 9 bases, with 14 bases sitting between them. Here the CDR3 reads CASSLLTGWAEQFF. The DNA of the CDR3 is TGTGCCAGCAGCTTATTAACAGGGTGGGCTGAGCAGTTCTTC.

This clonotype was counted many times. This chain joins TRBV28 and TRBJ2-2; D not resolved. V lost 2 bases, J lost 5 bases, and 3 bases lay in between. Germline values: CDR1 MDHEN, CDR2 SYDVKM. CDR3 length: 12 amino acids. The CDR3: CASSLQTGELFF. The CDR3 DNA sequence: TGTGCCAGCAGTTTACAGACCGGGGAGCTGTTTTTT.

This clonotype was counted at least ten times. This chain connects TRBV5-1 to TRBJ2-5; D uncertain. CDR1 is SGHRS and CDR2 is YFSETQ in the germline V gene. The CDR3 length is 14 residues. V shed 1 base and J shed 5 bases, with 12 bases lying between them. CDR3 region: CASSLLGLWETQYF. In DNA form, the CDR3 reads TGCGCCAGCAGCTTGTTAGGTTTATGGGAGACCCAGTACTTC.

This rearrangement joins TRBV5-1 to TRBJ2-1, with 11 bases aligning to TRBD2. Germline CDR1 and CDR2: SGHRS and YFSETQ. The ends lost 3 bases at V and 5 bases at J; junction bases unmatched: 1. CDR3 length equals 14 residues. CDR3 loop: CASSSGLADNEQFF. As DNA, the CDR3 is TGCGCCAGCAGCTCGGGACTAGCGGACAATGAGCAGTTCTTC.

In this sample, this clonotype turned up many times. The V gene is TRBV5-1, the J gene TRBJ2-7; 8 nucleotides line up with TRBD1. Unmatched junction bases numbered 5, after V lost 3 bases and J lost 3 bases. The CDR3 loop spans 14 amino acids. In germline, CDR1 is SGHRS, CDR2 YFSETQ. CDR3 nucleotides: TGCGCCAGCAGCTCGACCGGGACAGGCTACGAGCAGTACTTC. Protein: CASSSTGTGYEQYF.

V gene TRBV12-3 or TRBV12-4 combines with J gene TRBJ2-5; the match to TRBD1 covers 11 bases. The junction had 5 bases not matched to a gene; V was cut back by 1 base and J by 1 base. The CDR3 is 17 amino acids. CDR3 residues: CASSLDGTGGLQETQYF. The CDR3 DNA sequence: TGTGCCAGCAGTTTAGACGGGACAGGGGGTCTCCAAGAGACCCAGTACTTC.

This clonotype was recorded a few times. The chain couples TRBV7-9 to TRBJ1-2; D ambiguous. Trimming took 2 bases from V and 3 from J, leaving 13 bases between them. CDR3 length: 15 residues. Germline V lookup: CDR1 SEHNR, CDR2 FQNEAQ (reference sequence). The CDR3 here is CASSLSEGTHYGYTF. The CDR3 nucleotides read TGTGCCAGCAGCTTATCGGAGGGAACCCACTATGGCTACACCTTC.

This clonotype has only a few counts. The chain carries TRBV7-9 and TRBJ2-7; the match to TRBD1 covers 10 bases. This CDR3 has 14 amino acids. J gave up 3 bases and V 5 bases, and 4 bases lay outside the gene matches. The germline gives CDR1 SEHNR, CDR2 FQNEAQ (reference sequence). The CDR3, as DNA: TGTGCCAGCAGCCGGACAGGGGGTTACTACGAGCAGTACTTC. Translating it yields CASSRTGGYYEQYF.

This clonotype was counted a single time. The rearrangement joins TRBV5-1 to TRBJ2-2; weak D call: TRBD1 (7 bases). Germline-derived CDR1 and CDR2 are SGHRS and YFSETQ. CDR3 length: 16 amino acids. The ends were cut back, 1 base at V and 4 bases at J, with 14 bases in the middle. CDR3 in amino acids: CASSLLRQGGTGELFF. In nucleotides, the CDR3 is TGCGCCAGCAGCTTGCTGAGACAGGGAGGCACCGGGGAGCTGTTTTTT.

This clonotype came up many times. The rearrangement joins TRBV24-1 to TRBJ2-2; the D gene is possibly TRBD1 (5 bases). The CDR3 is 14 residues long. The V end was cut by 7 bases, the J end by 5 bases, with 13 bases between. CDR1 is KGHDR and CDR2 is SFDVKD in the germline V gene. CDR3 DNA: TGTGCCACCAGCCCCCGGGCAGGGACCGGGGAGCTGTTTTTT. It specifies CATSPRAGTGELFF.

V gene TRBV3-1 combines with J gene TRBJ2-2, with D possibly matching TRBD2 (5 bases). Germline V gene data show CDR1 as LGHDT and CDR2 as YNNKEL (reference sequence). The CDR3 contains 14 residues. V was shortened by 7 bases and J by 4 bases, with 13 bases between the two germline ends. CDR3 loop: CASTPLGGTGELFF. The CDR3 region has the DNA TGTGCCAGCACCCCTTTAGGAGGCACCGGGGAGCTGTTTTTT. The full variable domain, with the rest looked up from reference TRBV3-1 and TRBJ2-2, is DTAVSQTPKYLVTQMGNDKSIKCEQNLGHDTMYWYKQDSKKFLKIMFSYNNKELIINETVPNRFSPKSPDKAHLNLHINSLELGDSAVYFCASTPLGGTGELFFGEGSRLTVL.

The chain combines TRBV29-1 with TRBJ2-7, with D tentatively TRBD2 (5 bases). The V end was cut by 4 bases, the J end by 6 bases, with 16 bases between. This CDR3 is built from 13 residues. The germline CDR1 and CDR2 sequences are SQVTM and ANQGSEA. In DNA, the CDR3 is TGCAGCGTTGGTTCAACTAGAAGCAGCGAGCAGTACTTC. Amino acid sequence: CSVGSTRSSEQYF.

This clonotype was detected a few times. The genes are TRBV4-2 and TRBJ2-7; perhaps D is TRBD1 or TRBD2 (5 bases each). V was pared by 0 bases and J by 3 bases, with 21 bases between. Germline V lookup: CDR1 LGHNA, CDR2 YNFKEQ. The CDR3 sequence is 18 residues long. Written as DNA, the CDR3 is TGTGCCAGCAGCCAAGAACCCCGAGCTGGGGGTGGGGGCTACGAGCAGTACTTC. Translating gives CASSQEPRAGGGGYEQYF.

In this sample, this clonotype turned up many times. CDR3 sequence (DNA): TGTGCCAGCATGCCGGTGAACACCGGGGAGCTGTTTTTT. Protein: CASMPVNTGELFF. The rearrangement uses TRBV12-3 or TRBV12-4 and TRBJ2-2; D remains ambiguous. V was trimmed by 7 bases and J by 1 base, leaving 7 bases between them. The CDR3 loop spans 13 amino acids.